The clone carrying this T cell receptor (beta chain) was seen only once. Its matching antigen is unknown. CDR3 length: 12 amino acids. Germline lookup yields CDR1 GTSNPN and CDR2 SVGIG (reference sequence). V was clipped by 4 bases and J by 7 bases, with 10 bases between them. This record belongs to a study of T cell responses to AZD1222 COVID-19 vaccine. Broader study findings: The breadth and depth of Spike-specific TCRs increased once two AZD1222 doses had been given. There were mostly white British donors and more females than males, and clonal diversity was possibly underestimated.

Using immunoSEQ multiplex PCR, the repertoire was profiled, and TCRdb retains in-frame clones only, with some absent. This sample has 150,000 to 200,000 clones; approximately 92% occur once, and the top ten carry 2.6%. This chain links TRBV30 with TRBJ2-2; D might be TRBD2 (5 bases). The source of this sequence is an adult in good health. The sequencing here drew on peripheral blood, taken on day 0 of AZD1222 vaccination. This chain's CDR3 is CAWNFEGGELFF. The CDR3 DNA sequence: TGTGCCTGGAATTTTGAGGGCGGGGAGCTGTTTTTT.